The next 10 T cell receptor beta chains were all read from a single sample in a study of early T cells in non-severe SARS-CoV-2 infection. TCRdb called the 5' RACE reads again in MiXCR, with one record for every CDR3 protein. Of some 64,000 distinct CDR3 sequences detected, 9% to 10% appear once; the ten largest clones hold about 16%. This sample comprised whole blood, obtained at baseline. All receptors derive from an adult who was a healthcare worker with PCR-confirmed SARS-CoV-2 infection or an uninfected control (not recorded which).

The chain joins TRBV12-3 or TRBV12-4 to TRBJ1-5; tentative D call: TRBD1 (5 bases). The CDR3 contains 13 residues. V dropped 3 bases and J dropped 8 bases, with 11 bases sitting between them. This CDR3 reads CASSLGEGKPQHF. As DNA, the CDR3 is TGTGCCAGCAGTTTGGGGGAGGGTAAGCCCCAGCATTTT.

The chain joins TRBV29-1 to TRBJ2-1; TRBD1 agrees at 10 bases. In germline, CDR1 is SQVTM, CDR2 ANQGSEA. Germline trimming cut 6 bases from V and 6 bases from J; bases unmatched to any gene: 8. The CDR3 contains 14 residues. The CDR3 DNA sequence: TGCAGCGTAATCCGGGACAGGGGCGTCAATGAGCAGTTCTTC. This codes for CSVIRDRGVNEQFF.

The chain couples TRBV7-3 to TRBJ1-1; D unclear. The CDR3 has 13 amino acids. Germline CDR1 SGHTA, CDR2 FQGTGA. Trimming cost V 5 bases and J 1 base, with 8 bases left between them. The CDR3 loop is CASSHLGNTEAFF. DNA for the CDR3: TGTGCCAGCAGCCACTTAGGGAACACTGAAGCTTTCTTT.

This clonotype was counted at least ten times. The V call is TRBV5-1, the J call TRBJ1-2; 8 bases align to TRBD1. The germline CDR1 and CDR2 sequences are SGHRS and YFSETQ. V gave up 4 bases and J gave up 5 bases; unmatched junction bases: 13. This CDR3 region has 16 residues. CDR3 DNA: TGCGCCAGCAGCCTGTGGACAGGGCAGGGGATATATGGCTACACCTTC. Translation: CASSLWTGQGIYGYTF.

This clonotype was recorded at least ten times. This chain links TRBV7-2 with TRBJ1-2; D is uncertain. This CDR3 is built from 14 residues. Germline V lookup: CDR1 SGHTA, CDR2 FQGNSA. V dropped 8 bases and J dropped 6 bases, with 19 bases sitting between them. DNA for the CDR3: TGTGCCAGCGATTGGGTAGGCAGCTTAAATGGCTACACCTTC. Translated, it gives CASDWVGSLNGYTF.

This sequence joins TRBV7-9 and TRBJ2-7; 10 nucleotides line up with TRBD2. The CDR3 contains 13 residues. The germline gives CDR1 SEHNR, CDR2 FQNEAQ (reference sequence). V trimming: 4 bases; J trimming: 3 bases; junction bases outside the gene matches: 0. Written as DNA, the CDR3 is TGTGCCAGCAGCTCTAGCGGGAGCTACGAGCAGTACTTC. Translating it yields CASSSSGSYEQYF.

DNA of the CDR3: TGCGCCAGCAGACTCCTTAATGAGCAGTTCTTC. The encoded protein is CASRLLNEQFF. This chain joins TRBV5-1 and TRBJ2-1; D remains ambiguous. Germline lookup yields CDR1 SGHRS and CDR2 YFSETQ. CDR3 size: 11 residues. V gave up 5 bases and J gave up 7 bases, with 7 bases separating them. The full variable domain, completed using reference TRBV5-1 and TRBJ2-1, is KAGVTQTPRYLIKTRGQQVTLSCSPISGHRSVSWYQQTPGQGLQFLFEYFSETQRNKGNFPGRFSGRQFSNSRSEMNVSTLELGDSALYLCASRLLNEQFFGPGTRLTVL.

The table lists this clonotype with a few counts. The rearrangement links TRBV5-6 to TRBJ2-7; 12 bases fit TRBD1. The V gene's germline CDR1 is SGHDT and CDR2 YYEEEE. V lost 0 bases to trimming and J lost 4 bases; unmatched junction nucleotides: 5. This CDR3 is 16 amino acids long. The DNA for the CDR3 is TGTGCCAGCAGCTTGGTAGGGGACAGGGGGCGTTACGAGCAGTACTTC. This translates into CASSLVGDRGRYEQYF. The variable domain in full, with the rest retrieved from reference TRBV5-6 and TRBJ2-7, is DAGVTQSPTHLIKTRGQQVTLRCSPKSGHDTVSWYQQALGQGPQFIFQYYEEEERQRGNFPDRFSGHQFPNYSSELNVNALLLGDSALYLCASSLVGDRGRYEQYFGPGTRLTVT.

This clonotype was detected a few times. This CDR3 is CSVQFDSSNQPQHF. The CDR3 nucleotides are TGCAGCGTCCAATTCGATTCCAGCAATCAGCCCCAGCATTTT. The chain carries TRBV29-1 and TRBJ1-5; D gene ambiguous. Germline CDR1 reads SQVTM; CDR2 reads ANQGSEA. Trimming stripped 6 bases from V and 1 base from J, with 13 bases between. The CDR3 covers 14 residues. The whole variable domain, remainder taken from reference TRBV29-1 and TRBJ1-5, is SAVISQKPSRDICQRGTSLTIQCQVDSQVTMMFWYRQQPGQSLTLIATANQGSEATYESGFVIDKFPISRPNLTFSTLTVSNMSPEDSSIYLCSVQFDSSNQPQHFGDGTRLSIL.

This clonotype was counted a few times. The chain recombines TRBV29-1 with TRBJ2-7, with D maybe TRBD2 (5 bases). Trimming removed 4 bases from V and 6 bases from J, with 13 bases in between. Germline V gene lookup returns CDR1 SQVTM and CDR2 ANQGSEA. This CDR3 region has 12 residues. CDR3 nucleotide sequence: TGCAGCGTTGTTTACTGGGCGGGCGAGCAGTACTTC. This encodes CSVVYWAGEQYF.